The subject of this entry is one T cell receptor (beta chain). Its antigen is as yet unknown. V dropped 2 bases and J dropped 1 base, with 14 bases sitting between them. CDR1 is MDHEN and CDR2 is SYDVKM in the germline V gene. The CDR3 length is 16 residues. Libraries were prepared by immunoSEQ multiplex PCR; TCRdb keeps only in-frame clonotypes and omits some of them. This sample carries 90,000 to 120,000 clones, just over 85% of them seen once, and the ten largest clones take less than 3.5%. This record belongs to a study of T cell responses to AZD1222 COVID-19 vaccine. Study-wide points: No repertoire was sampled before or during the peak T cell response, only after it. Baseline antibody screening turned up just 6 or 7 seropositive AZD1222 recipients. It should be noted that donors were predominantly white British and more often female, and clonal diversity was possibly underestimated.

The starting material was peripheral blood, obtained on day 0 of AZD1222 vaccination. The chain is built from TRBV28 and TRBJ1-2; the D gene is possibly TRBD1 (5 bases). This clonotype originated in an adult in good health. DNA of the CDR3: TGTGCCAGCAGTTTAACTGGACAAGGATATAACTATGGCTACACCTTC. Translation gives CASSLTGQGYNYGYTF.